One and the same sample provided the 26 T cell receptor beta chains below, sequenced in a study of regulatory T cells in long-lasting Graves disease. Documented time point: newly diagnosed GD, antithyroid drugs for less than 3 months. Construction of the TCR library relied on RNA isolated from PBMCs. Library construction for TCR beta used iRepertoire HTBI primers and Arm-PCR of CDR3 regions. TCRdb re-analysed the multiplex PCR reads in MiXCR, keeping a single row per CDR3 protein. Of approximately 350,000 distinct CDR3 sequences listed, 15% to 20% were seen once; the top ten hold 20%. These sequences were also reported in another study, on T cells in Graves' hyperthyroidism and ophthalmopathy.

Sequencing used peripheral blood mononuclear cells (PBMCs), obtained at new diagnosis, from a patient treated with antithyroid drugs. Every receptor here comes from a woman between 18 and 30 years old with Graves disease.

This clonotype was detected ten times or more. This chain links TRBV24-1 with TRBJ2-7, with TRBD1 identical over 9 bases. The CDR3 totals 14 residues. V lost 6 bases to trimming and J lost 3 bases; unmatched junction nucleotides: 5. Germline V lookup: CDR1 KGHDR, CDR2 SFDVKD. The CDR3, as DNA: TGTGCCACCAGTTACCGGGACAGGGACTACGAGCAGTACTTC. As protein: CATSYRDRDYEQYF.

Many counts were recorded for this clonotype. The CDR3 sequence is CSARSSGRAGELFF. The DNA of the CDR3 is TGCAGTGCCCGTAGTAGCGGGAGGGCCGGGGAGCTGTTTTTT. This chain uses TRBV20-1 with TRBJ2-2, with TRBD2 identical over 11 bases. V was pared by 6 bases and J by 6 bases, with 6 bases of the junction left unmatched. The CDR3 is 14 amino acids. Germline assignment: CDR1 DFQATT and CDR2 SNEGSKA (reference sequence).

Many counts were recorded for this clonotype. This rearrangement joins TRBV20-1 to TRBJ1-2, with a weak D call TRBD1 (6 bases). The CDR3 totals 13 residues. Between the trimmed V and J ends, which lost 7 bases and 8 bases, there was a span of 20 bases. Germline V gives CDR1 DFQATT, CDR2 SNEGSKA (reference sequence). The CDR3 region is CSGITQGAVGYTF. The CDR3 DNA sequence: TGCAGTGGGATAACACAGGGAGCGGTCGGCTACACCTTC.

This sequence joins TRBV9 and TRBJ1-3, with no clear D. This CDR3 spans 17 amino acids. Germline CDR1 and CDR2: SGDLS and YYNGEE. The V end was cut by 0 bases, the J end by 1 base, with 14 bases between. The chain's CDR3 is CASSVAGSRGSGNTIYF. CDR3 nucleotides: TGTGCCAGCAGCGTAGCGGGCAGTCGAGGTTCTGGAAACACCATATATTTT.

This clonotype came up many times. J is TRBJ2-5 and V is TRBV30, with TRBD2 matching over 9 bases. The J segment lost 6 bases and the V segment lost 3 bases, leaving 11 bases of the junction unmatched. The CDR3 has 15 amino acids. CDR1 and CDR2 (germline): GTSNPN, SVGIG (reference sequence). The CDR3 reads CAWSPPGGRAKTQYF. Written as DNA, the CDR3 is TGTGCCTGGAGCCCCCCTGGCGGGAGGGCCAAGACCCAGTACTTC.

This clonotype was observed at least ten times. This chain links TRBV12-3 or TRBV12-4 with TRBJ1-1; D not resolved. The CDR3 has 12 residues. Trimming left V 2 bases short and J 6 bases short, with 7 bases between. CDR3 region: CASSLFLAEAFF. Written as DNA, the CDR3 is TGTGCCAGCAGTTTATTTCTGGCTGAAGCTTTCTTT.

Comments on this clonotype: This may arise from a read error, as a much more abundant clone is one base away. The V gene is TRBV6-5, the J gene TRBJ2-5; the match to TRBD2 covers 8 bases. This CDR3 comprises 16 residues. Per germline, CDR1 MNHEY and CDR2 SVGAGI. CDR3 amino acids: CPSSYGRGGYQETQYF. The CDR3, as DNA: TGTCCCAGCAGTTACGGGCGCGGGGGGTACCAAGAGACCCAGTACTTC.

At least ten counts were recorded for this clonotype. The rearrangement uses TRBV9 and TRBJ2-7, with D uncertain. V lost 1 base to trimming and J lost 6 bases, with 17 bases between them. CDR1 SGDLS and CDR2 YYNGEE come from the germline V gene. The CDR3 extends over 15 amino acids. CDR3 loop: CASSVRPEVTTEQYF. CDR3 DNA sequence: TGTGCCAGCAGCGTACGGCCAGAGGTAACCACCGAGCAGTACTTC.

This clonotype was seen at least ten times. This chain joins TRBV18 and TRBJ2-7, with a possible D match to TRBD2 (5 bases). Trimming took 3 bases from V and 5 from J, leaving 8 bases between them. Per the germline V gene, CDR1 is KGHSH and CDR2 is LQKENI. This CDR3 spans 12 amino acids. CDR3 protein: CASSPERHEQYF. The CDR3 DNA reads TGTGCCAGCTCACCGGAGCGGCACGAGCAGTACTTC.

This clonotype has at least ten counts. The chain has TRBV13 and TRBJ1-6; D is possibly TRBD1 (5 bases). V shed 8 bases and J shed 12 bases, with 8 bases lying between them. The germline V gene has CDR1 PRHDT and CDR2 FYEKMQ (reference sequence). The CDR3 has 10 amino acids. CDR3 coding DNA: TGTGCCAGCGGGACTTTACCCCTCCACTTT. Protein: CASGTLPLHF.

This clonotype was seen ten or more times. The chain has TRBV20-1 and TRBJ1-1; tentative D call: TRBD1 (6 bases). The CDR3 has 14 amino acids. The V end was cut by 3 bases, the J end by 2 bases, with 13 bases between. Germline CDR1 and CDR2: DFQATT and SNEGSKA (reference sequence). The DNA of the CDR3 is TGCAGTGCTAGGGCGGGGGCGGTAAACACTGAAGCTTTCTTT. This translates into CSARAGAVNTEAFF.

This clonotype was seen at least ten times. The chain uses TRBV18 and TRBJ2-3, with 10 positions matching TRBD2. The CDR3 runs 14 residues. Trimming cost V 3 bases and J 4 bases; bases outside gene matches: 1. Germline CDR1 reads KGHSH; CDR2 reads LQKENI. The CDR3 DNA sequence: TGTGCCAGCTCACCTAGCGGGGGGTCAGATACGCAGTATTTT. This gives the protein CASSPSGGSDTQYF.

This clonotype was detected only a few times. The chain links TRBV7-6 to TRBJ2-1; 10 bases map to TRBD2. The CDR3 has 20 residues. The ends lost 2 bases at V and 5 bases at J; junction bases unmatched: 18. Germline V lookup: CDR1 SGHVS, CDR2 FNYEAQ. As DNA, the CDR3 is TGTGCCAGCAGCTTATTCGGGACTAGCGAGTGGGAGGTCGTCGACAATGAGCAGTTCTTC. It is translated as CASSLFGTSEWEVVDNEQFF.

This clonotype was recorded a few times. This chain joins TRBV12-3 or TRBV12-4 and TRBJ1-2; tentative D call: TRBD1 (5 bases). CDR3 length equals 13 residues. The V end lost 3 bases, the J end lost 4 bases, and 9 bases lay between the germline ends. CDR3 region: CASSLTASYGYTF. The CDR3 DNA sequence: TGTGCCAGCAGTTTGACAGCGTCCTATGGCTACACCTTC.

V gene TRBV29-1 combines with J gene TRBJ2-2, with TRBD2 identical over 13 bases. The V segment lost 6 bases and the J segment 6 bases; nucleotides outside the gene matches: 7. The CDR3 is made up of 15 amino acids. Per germline, CDR1 SQVTM and CDR2 ANQGSEA. The chain's CDR3 is CSVTSGTSGAGELFF. CDR3 in DNA: TGCAGCGTCACCAGCGGGACTAGCGGGGCCGGGGAGCTGTTTTTT.

The rearrangement links TRBV3-1 to TRBJ2-3, with 7 bases aligning to TRBD2. V was pared by 1 base and J by 2 bases, with 12 bases of the junction left unmatched. This CDR3 contains 18 residues. Germline lookup yields CDR1 LGHDT and CDR2 YNNKEL (reference sequence). CDR3 in DNA: TGTGCCAGCAGCCAAGTTACCGGGGCGGGGGAAAACACAGATACGCAGTATTTT. It translates to CASSQVTGAGENTDTQYF.

This clonotype came up many times. The rearrangement uses TRBV20-1 and TRBJ2-1; perhaps D is TRBD1 or TRBD2 (5 bases each). Germline V CDR1 and CDR2: DFQATT, SNEGSKA (reference sequence). V lost 6 bases and J 9 bases, leaving 24 bases between the germline ends. This CDR3 contains 15 residues. The CDR3 DNA follows: TGCAGTGCCACTCCCCACCTGGCAGGGACCAGTGAGCAGTTCTTC. Its translation is CSATPHLAGTSEQFF.

The table lists this clonotype with a few counts. The rearrangement uses TRBV15 and TRBJ2-6; no reliable D call. Per germline, CDR1 LNHNV and CDR2 YYDKDF (reference sequence). Trimming took 6 bases from V and 0 from J, leaving 9 bases between them. The CDR3 has 15 residues. For the CDR3, the DNA is TGTGCCACCAGTTTGTTCTTCTCTGGGGCCAACGTCCTGACTTTC. This translates into CATSLFFSGANVLTF.

The V call is TRBV7-2, the J call TRBJ1-3; D ambiguous. V was pared by 1 base and J by 0 bases, with 10 bases between. The germline gives CDR1 SGHTA, CDR2 FQGNSA. The CDR3 consists of 16 residues. The CDR3 loop reads CASSLGSSPSGNTIYF. Here the CDR3 DNA reads TGTGCCAGCAGCTTAGGTAGTTCCCCCTCTGGAAACACCATATATTTT.

This clonotype was detected a few times. The rearrangement joins TRBV28 to TRBJ1-5; 7 bases align to TRBD1. Germline V CDR1 and CDR2: MDHEN, SYDVKM. The length of the CDR3 is 15 residues. The trim removed 4 bases at V and 4 bases at J, leaving 7 bases unmatched. CDR3 nucleotides: TGTGCCAGCAGTTACGACAGGGTGACAAATCAGCCCCAGCATTTT. It encodes CASSYDRVTNQPQHF.

This clonotype was found a few times. This chain connects TRBV19 to TRBJ2-3, with D uncertain. The CDR3 consists of 15 residues. V dropped 3 bases and J dropped 4 bases, with 14 bases sitting between them. CDR1 and CDR2 from the germline V gene are LNHDA and SQIVND (reference sequence). CDR3 in DNA: TGTGCCAGTAGTATGTTAACCTCCGCCTCAGATACGCAGTATTTT. Translated: CASSMLTSASDTQYF.

This clonotype was seen a handful of times. The chain joins TRBV9 to TRBJ2-3; D call uncertain. CDR1 SGDLS and CDR2 YYNGEE come from the germline V gene. The CDR3 sequence is 16 residues long. Trimming stripped 3 bases from V and 0 bases from J, with 14 bases between. CDR3 bases: TGTGCCAGCAGCGAATTCGGGTTTGCTAGCACAGATACGCAGTATTTT. Protein sequence: CASSEFGFASTDTQYF.

This clonotype occurred many times. V usage is TRBV2 and J usage is TRBJ2-3; 7 bases map to TRBD2. V lost 7 bases and J lost 4; bases outside the gene matches: 5. CDR1 is SNHLY, CDR2 FYNNEI, per germline. The CDR3 loop spans 13 amino acids. In DNA, the CDR3 is TGTGCCAGCACGGGAGGTCGGCCAGATACGCAGTATTTT. Translation gives CASTGGRPDTQYF. Using reference TRBV2 and TRBJ2-3 for the parts outside the CDR3, the full variable domain is EPEVTQTPSHQVTQMGQEVILRCVPISNHLYFYWYRQILGQKVEFLVSFYNNEISEKSEIFDDQFSVERPDGSNFTLKIRSTKLEDSAMYFCASTGGRPDTQYFGPGTRLTVL.

On this clonotype itself: With a far larger clone one base away, a read error is the likely cause. V usage is TRBV27 and J usage is TRBJ2-3; 9 bases agree with TRBD2. Germline loops: CDR1 MNHEY, CDR2 SMNVEV (reference sequence). V trimming: 5 bases; J trimming: 6 bases; junction bases outside the gene matches: 9. The CDR3 sequence is 15 residues long. The CDR3 coding sequence is TGTGCCAGCAGTGCCCCTGGCGGGGGGGTCGATACGCAGTATTTT. This translates into CASSAPGGGVDTQYF.

This clonotype was seen at least ten times. The rearrangement uses TRBV15 and TRBJ1-1, with D unclear. Per germline, CDR1 LNHNV and CDR2 YYDKDF (reference sequence). The CDR3 contains 15 residues. Trimming cost V 0 bases and J 0 bases, with 8 bases left between them. DNA of the CDR3: TGTGCCACCAGCAGAGATTCTGAATTGAACACTGAAGCTTTCTTT. Its protein is CATSRDSELNTEAFF.

This clonotype was counted many times. This chain uses TRBV6-1 with TRBJ1-1, with TRBD1 as a possible D gene (5 bases). Germline CDR1 MNHNS, CDR2 SASEGT. CDR3 size: 16 residues. V lost 10 bases to trimming and J lost 1 base, with 22 bases between them. The DNA of the CDR3 is TGTGCCACCAGACTCGACAGTTTGATCGGGAACACTGAAGCTTTCTTT. It yields the protein CATRLDSLIGNTEAFF.